This TCR beta chain was obtained from a study of T cell repertoires in cytomegalovirus infection. Study in general: It can be stated that public TCR beta signatures indicated CMV infection as well as a matching HLA type. Findings of the study overall: Ex vivo responses were dominated by HLA-C-restricted CMV-specific TCR beta clonotypes. Pooled public TCR beta family frequency picked out CMV carriers with the relevant HLA.

Trimming removed 1 base from V and 2 bases from J, with 14 bases in between. This CDR3 region has 16 residues. Germline CDR1 SGHTA, CDR2 FQGNSA. This clonotype was counted ten times or more. As yet, its antigen is unknown. TCRdb re-called the reads through MiXCR, storing one row per CDR3 protein. This repertoire shows about 250,000 distinct CDR3 sequences, 12% found once; its top ten account for approximately 1.6%. V usage is TRBV7-2 and J usage is TRBJ1-2; D gene unclear. Sequencing input: PBMCs. The clonotype originates from a human donor in good health (CMV status not recorded). Some clones in this sample may be carry-over from other donors' samples. The CDR3 reads CASSLDSISLNYGYTF. DNA for the CDR3: TGTGCCAGCAGCTTAGATTCGATATCATTAAACTATGGCTACACCTTC. Complete variable domain (other parts from reference TRBV7-2 and TRBJ1-2): GAGVSQSPSNKVTEKGKDVELRCDPISGHTALYWYRQSLGQGLEFLIYFQGNSAPDKSGLPSDRFSAERTGGSVSTLTIQRTQQEDSAVYLCASSLDSISLNYGYTFGSGTRLTVV.